This paragraph reports one T cell receptor (beta chain). The antigen remains unidentified. The CDR3 runs to 13 residues. Per germline, CDR1 MNHEY and CDR2 SMNVEV (reference sequence). V was trimmed by 0 bases and J by 8 bases, leaving 10 bases between them. The authors made TCR beta libraries by quantitative 5'-RACE with molecular barcodes. MiXCR was run by TCRdb on the 5' RACE reads, yielding one entry per CDR3 protein. The table shows 130,000 or so distinct CDR3 sequences, with about 15% occurring only once. The data stem from a study of CD8 T cells in ankylosing spondylitis. The study's findings and limits: Earlier work had already found some motif variants in reactive arthritis synovial fluid and blood. What appeared characteristic of ankylosing spondylitis blood was a TCR beta motif of 7 or 8 highly homologous variants. Within peripheral blood, clones linked to disease were CD8+ and relatively rare. Reportedly, significant enrichment of disease-linked clones occurred in matched ankylosing spondylitis synovial fluid.

Sequences were obtained from blood, either unsorted or a sorted T cell fraction (not recorded which). The chain recombines TRBV27 with TRBJ1-1; the D is unclear. This sequence originates from a male donor with ankylosing spondylitis. CDR3 region: CASSLSRHSEAFF. CDR3 DNA sequence: TGTGCCAGCAGTTTATCTCGGCACTCGGAAGCTTTCTTT.